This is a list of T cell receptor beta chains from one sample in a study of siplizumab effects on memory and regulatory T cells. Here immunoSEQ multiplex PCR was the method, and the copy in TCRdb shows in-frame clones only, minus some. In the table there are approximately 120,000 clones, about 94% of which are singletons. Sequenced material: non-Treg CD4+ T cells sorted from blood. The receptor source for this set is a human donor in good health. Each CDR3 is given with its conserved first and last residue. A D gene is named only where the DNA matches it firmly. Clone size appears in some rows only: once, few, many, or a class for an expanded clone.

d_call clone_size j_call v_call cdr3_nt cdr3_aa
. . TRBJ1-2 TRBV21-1 TGTGCCAGCATCTCCGGGACAGGGGCACGCTATGGCTACACCTTC CASISGTGARYGYTF
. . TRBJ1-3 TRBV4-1 TGCGCCAGCAGCGGGCGGGCGGAAACTGGAAACACCATATATTTT CASSGRAETGNTIYF
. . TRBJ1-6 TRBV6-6 TGTGCCAGCAGTTACAGGGGGAAAAACTCACCCCTCCACTTT CASSYRGKNSPLHF
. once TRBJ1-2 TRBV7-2 TGTGCCAGCAGCCAGACTCCCCAGACAGGCGCAACCGGGGGCTACACCTTC CASSQTPQTGATGGYTF
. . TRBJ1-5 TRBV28 TGTGCCAGCAGTTTCAGGCAGTATAGCAATCAGCCCCAGCATTTT CASSFRQYSNQPQHF
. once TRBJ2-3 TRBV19 TGTGCCAGTAGTATTGGTGACACAGATACGCAGTATTTT CASSIGDTDTQYF
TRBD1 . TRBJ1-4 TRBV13 TGTGCCAGCAGCCTCCGGACAGGGGCTAATGAAAAACTGTTTTTT CASSLRTGANEKLFF
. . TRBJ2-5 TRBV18 TGTGCCAGCCGTAGAGGGACTTCGACCCAAGAGACCCAGTACTTC CASRRGTSTQETQYF
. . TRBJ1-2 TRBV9 TGTGCCAGCAGCGTAAAGGTTGGAATGGGGGGTGGCTACACCTTC CASSVKVGMGGGYTF
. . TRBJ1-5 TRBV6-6 TGTGCCAGCTCCCTTACGGGGGCAGGGGTACAGCCCCAGCATTTT CASSLTGAGVQPQHF
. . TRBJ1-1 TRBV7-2 TGTGCCAGCACCCCTCAGAGGGCCTACACTGAAGCTTTCTTT CASTPQRAYTEAFF
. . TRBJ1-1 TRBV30 TGTGCCTGGAGTGTACAGGCTTTTAGGGCTTTCTTT CAWSVQAFRAFF
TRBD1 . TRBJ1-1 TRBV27 TGTGCCAGCAGTCGCGAGACAGGGCTTGAAGCTTTCTTT CASSRETGLEAFF